A selection of T cell receptor beta chains follows, all from one sample in a study of blood T cell repertoires in COVID-19. The repertoire was sequenced with immunoSEQ multiplex PCR; TCRdb's copy has only in-frame clones and lacks some. This sample has 95,000 to 150,000 clones, with roughly 77% found just once. Sequenced: peripheral blood. Receptors were obtained from a man between 60 and 75 years old with active or convalescent COVID-19. Both conserved end residues are part of each CDR3. Each record gives: V gene, J gene, CDR3 protein.

v_gene: TRBV7-5; j_gene: TRBJ2-7; CDR3aa: CARSYKQGPSYEQYF
v_gene: TRBV27; j_gene: TRBJ1-5; CDR3aa: CASSLKENQPQHF
v_gene: TRBV3-1/TRBV3-2; j_gene: TRBJ1-2; CDR3aa: CASSQAGTGFSGYTF
v_gene: TRBV18; j_gene: TRBJ2-7; CDR3aa: CASSPLPGQGNHEQYF
v_gene: TRBV5-1; j_gene: TRBJ2-5; CDR3aa: CASSLNGRETQYF
v_gene: TRBV10-3; j_gene: TRBJ2-1; CDR3aa: CAIQLAGDYNEQFF
v_gene: TRBV21-1; j_gene: TRBJ2-2; CDR3aa: CATQGQGASGTGELFF
v_gene: TRBV6-5; j_gene: TRBJ1-2; CDR3aa: CASRVQGRYGYTF
v_gene: TRBV6-4; j_gene: TRBJ2-1; CDR3aa: CASSDFGYRDAYNEQFF
v_gene: TRBV5-1; j_gene: TRBJ2-5; CDR3aa: CASSLAQGGAQETQYF
v_gene: TRBV5-4; j_gene: TRBJ2-3; CDR3aa: CASSLKQSTDTQYF
v_gene: TRBV7-8; j_gene: TRBJ1-1; CDR3aa: CASSQSEGNTEAFF
v_gene: TRBV5-6; j_gene: TRBJ2-5; CDR3aa: CASSLKTGAGETQYF
v_gene: TRBV28; j_gene: TRBJ1-5; CDR3aa: CASKEEVRNQPQHF
v_gene: TRBV6-5; j_gene: TRBJ1-5; CDR3aa: CASSHLQGNQPQHF
v_gene: TRBV9; j_gene: TRBJ2-7; CDR3aa: CASSVDSSGQLYEQYF
v_gene: TRBV29-1; j_gene: TRBJ2-7; CDR3aa: CSVVGQGEDEQYF
v_gene: TRBV27; j_gene: TRBJ1-2; CDR3aa: CASSPRTVNYGYTF
v_gene: TRBV28; j_gene: TRBJ2-7; CDR3aa: CASTNRRQGGEQYF
v_gene: TRBV4-1; j_gene: TRBJ2-2; CDR3aa: CASSPSENTGELFF